The sequence of this T cell receptor beta chain was determined in a study of blood T cell repertoires in COVID-19. Turning to the study itself: Sample material is recorded as cDNA or gDNA derived from T cells, B-cell-depleted T cells, or PBMCs.

CDR1 and CDR2 from the germline V gene are ENHRY and SYGVKD. The CDR3 runs to 16 residues. V lost 0 bases, J lost 2 bases, and 14 bases lay in between. In the original processing: Estimation of nucleated cell counts was performed using reference gene primer amplification. Here immunoSEQ multiplex PCR was the method, and the copy in TCRdb shows in-frame clones only, minus some. V, J and clone size are taken as reported in that table, and D and trimming were inferred from the DNA itself. This table has roughly 68,000 clones, roughly 85% appearing once. Seattle-derived patients entered the study during active infection and were followed longitudinally.

This TCR derives from a woman in her fifties or sixties with COVID-19, enrolled during active disease. The chain uses TRBV10-3 and TRBJ2-7, with a tentative D call TRBD1 (5 bases). Sequencing was performed on peripheral blood. DNA for the CDR3: TGTGCCATCAGTGAGTCGGGCAGGGATAACCCCTACGAGCAGTACTTC. Translating it yields CAISESGRDNPYEQYF.